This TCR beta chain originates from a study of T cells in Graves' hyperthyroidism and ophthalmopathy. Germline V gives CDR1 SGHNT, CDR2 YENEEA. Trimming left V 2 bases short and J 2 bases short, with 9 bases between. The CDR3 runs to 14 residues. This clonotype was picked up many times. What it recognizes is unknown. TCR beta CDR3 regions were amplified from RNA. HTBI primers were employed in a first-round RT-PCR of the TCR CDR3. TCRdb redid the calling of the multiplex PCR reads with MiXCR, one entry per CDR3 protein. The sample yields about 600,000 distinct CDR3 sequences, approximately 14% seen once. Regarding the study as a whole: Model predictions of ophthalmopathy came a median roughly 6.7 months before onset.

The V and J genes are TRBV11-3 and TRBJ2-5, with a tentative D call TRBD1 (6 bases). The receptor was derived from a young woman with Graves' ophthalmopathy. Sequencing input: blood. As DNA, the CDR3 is TGTGCCAGCAGCTTAAGTACAGGGCAAGAGACCCAGTACTTC. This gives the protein CASSLSTGQETQYF. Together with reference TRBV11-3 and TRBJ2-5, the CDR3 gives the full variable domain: EAGVVQSPRYKIIEKKQPVAFWCNPISGHNTLYWYLQNLGQGPELLIRYENEEAVDDSQLPKDRFSAERLKGVDSTLKIQPAELGDSAVYLCASSLSTGQETQYFGPGTRLLVL.